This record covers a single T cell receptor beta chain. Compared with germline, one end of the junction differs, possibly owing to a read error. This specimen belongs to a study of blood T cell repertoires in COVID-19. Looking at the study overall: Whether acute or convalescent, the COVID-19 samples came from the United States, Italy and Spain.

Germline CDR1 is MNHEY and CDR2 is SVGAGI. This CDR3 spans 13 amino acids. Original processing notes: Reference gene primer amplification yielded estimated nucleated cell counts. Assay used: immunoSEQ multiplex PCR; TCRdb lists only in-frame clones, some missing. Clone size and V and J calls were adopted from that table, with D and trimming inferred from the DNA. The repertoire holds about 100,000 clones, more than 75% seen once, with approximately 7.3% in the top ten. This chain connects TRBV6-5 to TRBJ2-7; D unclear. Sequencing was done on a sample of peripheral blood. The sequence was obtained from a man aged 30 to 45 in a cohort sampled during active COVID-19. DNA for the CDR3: TGTGCCAGCAGTTACGCTCCCACCTACGGGCAGTACTTC. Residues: CASSYAPTYGQYF.